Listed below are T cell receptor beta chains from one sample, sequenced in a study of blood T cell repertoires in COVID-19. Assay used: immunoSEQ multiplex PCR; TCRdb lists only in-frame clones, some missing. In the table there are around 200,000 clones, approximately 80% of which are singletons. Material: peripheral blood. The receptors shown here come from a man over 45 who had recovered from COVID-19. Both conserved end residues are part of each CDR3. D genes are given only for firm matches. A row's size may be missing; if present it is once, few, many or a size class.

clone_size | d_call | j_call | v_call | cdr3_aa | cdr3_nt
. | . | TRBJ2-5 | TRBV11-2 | CASSLAGFQETQYF | TGTGCCAGCAGCTTAGCCGGGTTCCAAGAGACCCAGTACTTC
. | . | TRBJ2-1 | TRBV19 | CASSIFRLEGPYNEQFF | TGTGCCAGTAGTATATTCCGACTCGAGGGCCCCTACAATGAGCAGTTCTTC
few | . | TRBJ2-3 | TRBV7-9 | CASSHSRSVDTQYF | TGTGCCAGCAGCCATTCTCGGTCCGTAGATACGCAGTATTTT
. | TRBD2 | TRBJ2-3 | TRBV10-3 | CAIKSTSETDTQYF | TGTGCCATTAAGTCGACTAGCGAGACAGATACGCAGTATTTT
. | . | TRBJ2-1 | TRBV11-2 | CASSFGGSSYNEQFF | TGTGCCAGCAGCTTTGGGGGGAGCTCCTACAATGAGCAGTTCTTC
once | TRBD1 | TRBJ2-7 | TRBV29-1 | CSVLGQGQSEQYF | TGCAGCGTCCTTGGACAGGGCCAGAGCGAGCAGTACTTC
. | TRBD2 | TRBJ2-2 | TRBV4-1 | CASSQDGGGRITGELFF | TGCGCCAGCAGCCAAGATGGAGGCGGGAGGATAACCGGGGAGCTGTTTTTT
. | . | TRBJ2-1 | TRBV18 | CASSPPSRYNEQFF | TGTGCCAGCTCACCACCGTCCAGATACAATGAGCAGTTCTTC
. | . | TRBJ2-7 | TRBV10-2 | CASSEDTYEQYF | TGCGCCAGCAGTGAGGACACCTACGAGCAGTACTTC
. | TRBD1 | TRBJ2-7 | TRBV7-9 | CASSLGQRSAEQYF | TGTGCCAGCAGCCTGGGACAGAGATCAGCTGAGCAGTACTTC
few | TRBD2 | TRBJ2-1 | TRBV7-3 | CASSLLAGGNEQFF | TGTGCCAGCAGCTTATTAGCGGGAGGTAATGAGCAGTTCTTC
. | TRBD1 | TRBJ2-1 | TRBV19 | CASSPNRGQGQFF | TGTGCCAGCTCCCCAAACAGGGGGCAGGGGCAGTTCTTC
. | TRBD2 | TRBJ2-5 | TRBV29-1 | CSARTSGSLKTQYF | TGCAGCGCTCGGACTAGCGGGAGTTTAAAGACCCAGTACTTC
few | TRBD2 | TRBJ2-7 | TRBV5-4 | CASSLKRDGTYEQYF | TGTGCCAGCAGCTTGAAGCGGGATGGGACCTACGAGCAGTACTTC